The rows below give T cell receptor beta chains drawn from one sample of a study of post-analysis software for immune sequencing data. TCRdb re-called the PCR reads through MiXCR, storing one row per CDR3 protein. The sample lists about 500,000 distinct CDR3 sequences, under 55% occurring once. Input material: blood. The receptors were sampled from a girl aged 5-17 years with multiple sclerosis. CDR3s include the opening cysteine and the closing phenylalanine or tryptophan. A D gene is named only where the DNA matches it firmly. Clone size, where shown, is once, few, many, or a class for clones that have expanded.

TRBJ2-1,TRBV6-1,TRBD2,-,CASSPLSGTSGNEQFF,TGTGCCAGCAGCCCCCTTTCCGGGACTAGCGGGAATGAGCAGTTCTTC
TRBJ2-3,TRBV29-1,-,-,CSVGRGADYTDMQYF,TGCAGCGTGGGTAGAGGAGCGGACTACACAGATATGCAGTATTTT
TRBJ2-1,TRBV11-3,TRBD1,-,CASSLPRTGDEQFF,TGTGCCAGCAGCTTACCGCGGACAGGGGATGAGCAGTTCTTC
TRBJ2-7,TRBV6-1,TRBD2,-,CATLGLAFHEQYF,TGTGCCACCCTGGGACTAGCGTTCCACGAGCAGTACTTC
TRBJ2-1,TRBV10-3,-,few,CAISESFGAHNEQFF,TGTGCCATCAGTGAGTCGTTTGGGGCCCACAATGAGCAGTTCTTC
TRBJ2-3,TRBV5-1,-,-,CAGSLGGTVSTGTQYF,TGCGCCGGCAGTCTGGGGGGAACAGTGAGCACAGGTACGCAGTATTTT
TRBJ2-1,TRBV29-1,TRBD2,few,CSVGGFRGGSEQFF,TGCAGCGTTGGAGGGTTCCGGGGGGGCTCTGAGCAGTTCTTC
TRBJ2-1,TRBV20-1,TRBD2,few,CSARGGKRGGPYNEQFF,TGCAGTGCTAGAGGGGGGAAGCGGGGCGGGCCCTACAATGAGCAGTTCTTC
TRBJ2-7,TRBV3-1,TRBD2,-,CASSQVFRASGRGYEQYF,TGTGCCAGCAGCCAAGTTTTTCGTGCTAGCGGGAGGGGCTACGAGCAGTACTTC
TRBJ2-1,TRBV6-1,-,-,CASSHRNPGGWPYEQFF,TGTGCCAGCAGCCACCGAAACCCCGGAGGGTGGCCCTACGAGCAGTTCTTC
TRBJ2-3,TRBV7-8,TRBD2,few,CASSLRLAGVNTQYF,TGTGCCAGCAGCTTAAGGCTAGCGGGAGTGAATACGCAGTATTTT
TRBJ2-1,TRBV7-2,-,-,CASSSWLTGSKDEQFF,TGTGCCAGCAGCTCCTGGTTAACCGGGAGTAAGGATGAGCAGTTCTTC
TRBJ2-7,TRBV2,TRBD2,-,CASRETSGAYEQYF,TGTGCCAGCAGAGAGACTAGCGGGGCCTACGAGCAGTACTTC
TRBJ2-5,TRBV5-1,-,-,CASSLSKTNIRETQYF,TGCGCCAGCAGCTTGAGTAAAACCAACATTCGAGAGACCCAGTACTTC
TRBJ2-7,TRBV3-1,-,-,CASSQESSKREQYF,TGTGCCAGCAGCCAAGAGTCTAGCAAGCGTGAGCAGTACTTC
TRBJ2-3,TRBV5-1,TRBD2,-,CASSLNPAGGADTQYF,TGCGCCAGCAGCTTGAATCCGGCGGGAGGTGCAGATACGCAGTATTTT
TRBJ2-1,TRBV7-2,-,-,CACSQRAETYNEQFF,TGTGCCTGCAGCCAGAGGGCAGAGACCTACAATGAGCAGTTCTTC
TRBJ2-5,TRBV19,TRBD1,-,CASSRPLGQGRQETQYF,TGTGCCAGTTCCCGACCCTTAGGACAGGGTAGGCAAGAGACCCAGTACTTC
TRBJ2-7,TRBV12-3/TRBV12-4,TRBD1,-,CASTRDSEQYF,TGTGCCAGCACCCGGGACAGCGAGCAGTACTTC
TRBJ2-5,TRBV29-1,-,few,CSATSGAEQTQYF,TGCAGCGCTACCTCGGGGGCGGAGCAGACCCAGTACTTC
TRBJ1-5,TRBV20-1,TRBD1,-,CSAGGQGSQPQHF,TGCAGTGCTGGAGGACAGGGTAGTCAGCCCCAGCATTTT
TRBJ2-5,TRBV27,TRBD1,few,CASSLSTLTGTGSQEQYF,TGTGCCAGCAGTTTATCAACCCTTACCGGGACAGGATCGCAAGAGCAGTACTTC
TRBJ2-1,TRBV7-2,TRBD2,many,CASSLASGSSYNEQFF,TGTGCCAGCAGCTTAGCTAGCGGGAGTTCCTACAATGAGCAGTTCTTC
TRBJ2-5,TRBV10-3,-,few,CAISVDPQRETQYF,TGTGCCATCAGTGTGGACCCCCAACGAGAGACCCAGTACTTC
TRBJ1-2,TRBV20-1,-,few,CSAGLGYTF,TGCAGTGCCGGGCTAGGCTACACCTTC
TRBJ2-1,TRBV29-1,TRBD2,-,CSVEILAVSYNEQFF,TGCAGCGTTGAAATACTAGCGGTCTCCTACAATGAGCAGTTCTTC
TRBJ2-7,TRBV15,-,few,CATSPRRLDEQYF,TGTGCCACCAGCCCGAGGCGTCTCGACGAGCAGTACTTC
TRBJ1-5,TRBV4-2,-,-,CASSQGEGGQPQHF,TGTGCCAGCAGCCAAGGCGAGGGAGGGCAGCCCCAGCATTTT
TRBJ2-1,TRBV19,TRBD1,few,CASSIRDRGQTSYNEQFF,TGTGCCAGTAGCATCCGGGACAGGGGACAGACTAGTTACAATGAGCAGTTCTTC
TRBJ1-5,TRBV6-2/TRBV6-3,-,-,CASSYGRAVSQPQHF,TGTGCCAGCAGTTACGGCCGGGCCGTAAGCCAGCCCCAGCATTTT
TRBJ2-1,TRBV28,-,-,CASSIQEAYNEQFF,TGTGCCAGCAGCATACAGGAGGCCTACAATGAGCAGTTCTTC
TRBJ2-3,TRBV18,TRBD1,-,CASSPWGPGTGNTDTQYF,TGTGCCAGCTCACCATGGGGTCCGGGGACAGGGAACACAGATACGCAGTATTTT
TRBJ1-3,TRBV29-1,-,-,CSVKKGLNTIYF,TGCAGCGTTAAGAAGGGATTAAACACCATATATTTT
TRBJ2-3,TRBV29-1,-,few,CSVGGKVTDTQYF,TGCAGCGTTGGAGGGAAGGTCACAGATACGCAGTATTTT
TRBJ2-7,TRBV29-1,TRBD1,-,CSTQDRGYEQYF,TGCAGCACTCAGGACAGGGGGTACGAGCAGTACTTC
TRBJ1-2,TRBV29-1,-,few,CSVETRNGYTF,TGCAGCGTAGAAACAAGGAATGGCTACACCTTC
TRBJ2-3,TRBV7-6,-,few,CASSLGPDTDTQYF,TGTGCCAGCAGCTTAGGGCCAGACACAGATACGCAGTATTTT
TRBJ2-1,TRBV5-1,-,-,CASSLAGRKQESFF,TGCGCCAGCAGCTTGGCCGGGCGCAAACAAGAGTCGTTCTTC
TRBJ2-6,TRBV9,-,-,CASSVGGGSGANVLTF,TGTGCCAGCAGCGTAGGAGGTGGCTCTGGGGCCAACGTCCTGACTTTC
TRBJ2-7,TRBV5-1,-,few,CASSLDPGGTYEQYF,TGCGCCAGCAGCTTGGATCCGGGCGGAACCTACGAGCAGTACTTC
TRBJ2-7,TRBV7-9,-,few,CASSLWPYEQYF,TGTGCCAGCAGCTTATGGCCCTACGAGCAGTACTTC
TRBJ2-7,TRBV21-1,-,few,CASSQDPGGRAAYEQYF,TGTGCCAGCAGCCAGGATCCCGGCGGGAGGGCCGCCTACGAGCAGTACTTC
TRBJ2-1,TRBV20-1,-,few,CSARTQGGLTYGEQFF,TGCAGTGCTAGAACCCAGGGAGGACTCACTTACGGTGAGCAGTTCTTC